This TCR beta chain emerged from a study of TIL therapy for anti-PD-1-resistant metastatic lung cancer. Study as a whole: Tumors carried a median about 1.4 non-synonymous mutations per megabase. General study points: After infusion, TIL clonotypes partly replaced peripheral T cells and declined over months.

With 0 bases removed from V and 0 bases from J, the gap between germline ends came to 13 bases. There are 16 residues in the CDR3. Germline assignment: CDR1 SGDLS and CDR2 YYNGEE. The time point was: pre-treatment sample, taken before nivolumab and TIL therapy. Patients were adults with stage 4 NSCLC. As concerns this clone: The antigen is unknown.

The immunoSEQ assay was v3. Each library reached 1.5 million to 2.5 million read pairs, or roughly 5-6.5 million at deep level. The method was immunoSEQ multiplex PCR; TCRdb's version includes in-frame clones alone and lacks a portion of them. Among approximately 15,000 clones listed, around 88% were seen once. This chain joins TRBV9 and TRBJ2-7; the D call may be TRBD1 or TRBD2 (6 bases each). This material consisted of blood, taken at baseline. The TCR sequence derives from a person aged 25 to 79 with non-small cell lung cancer. The DNA of the CDR3 is TGTGCCAGCAGCGTAGGGGGGGACACTAGCTCCTACGAGCAGTACTTC. This codes for CASSVGGDTSSYEQYF.